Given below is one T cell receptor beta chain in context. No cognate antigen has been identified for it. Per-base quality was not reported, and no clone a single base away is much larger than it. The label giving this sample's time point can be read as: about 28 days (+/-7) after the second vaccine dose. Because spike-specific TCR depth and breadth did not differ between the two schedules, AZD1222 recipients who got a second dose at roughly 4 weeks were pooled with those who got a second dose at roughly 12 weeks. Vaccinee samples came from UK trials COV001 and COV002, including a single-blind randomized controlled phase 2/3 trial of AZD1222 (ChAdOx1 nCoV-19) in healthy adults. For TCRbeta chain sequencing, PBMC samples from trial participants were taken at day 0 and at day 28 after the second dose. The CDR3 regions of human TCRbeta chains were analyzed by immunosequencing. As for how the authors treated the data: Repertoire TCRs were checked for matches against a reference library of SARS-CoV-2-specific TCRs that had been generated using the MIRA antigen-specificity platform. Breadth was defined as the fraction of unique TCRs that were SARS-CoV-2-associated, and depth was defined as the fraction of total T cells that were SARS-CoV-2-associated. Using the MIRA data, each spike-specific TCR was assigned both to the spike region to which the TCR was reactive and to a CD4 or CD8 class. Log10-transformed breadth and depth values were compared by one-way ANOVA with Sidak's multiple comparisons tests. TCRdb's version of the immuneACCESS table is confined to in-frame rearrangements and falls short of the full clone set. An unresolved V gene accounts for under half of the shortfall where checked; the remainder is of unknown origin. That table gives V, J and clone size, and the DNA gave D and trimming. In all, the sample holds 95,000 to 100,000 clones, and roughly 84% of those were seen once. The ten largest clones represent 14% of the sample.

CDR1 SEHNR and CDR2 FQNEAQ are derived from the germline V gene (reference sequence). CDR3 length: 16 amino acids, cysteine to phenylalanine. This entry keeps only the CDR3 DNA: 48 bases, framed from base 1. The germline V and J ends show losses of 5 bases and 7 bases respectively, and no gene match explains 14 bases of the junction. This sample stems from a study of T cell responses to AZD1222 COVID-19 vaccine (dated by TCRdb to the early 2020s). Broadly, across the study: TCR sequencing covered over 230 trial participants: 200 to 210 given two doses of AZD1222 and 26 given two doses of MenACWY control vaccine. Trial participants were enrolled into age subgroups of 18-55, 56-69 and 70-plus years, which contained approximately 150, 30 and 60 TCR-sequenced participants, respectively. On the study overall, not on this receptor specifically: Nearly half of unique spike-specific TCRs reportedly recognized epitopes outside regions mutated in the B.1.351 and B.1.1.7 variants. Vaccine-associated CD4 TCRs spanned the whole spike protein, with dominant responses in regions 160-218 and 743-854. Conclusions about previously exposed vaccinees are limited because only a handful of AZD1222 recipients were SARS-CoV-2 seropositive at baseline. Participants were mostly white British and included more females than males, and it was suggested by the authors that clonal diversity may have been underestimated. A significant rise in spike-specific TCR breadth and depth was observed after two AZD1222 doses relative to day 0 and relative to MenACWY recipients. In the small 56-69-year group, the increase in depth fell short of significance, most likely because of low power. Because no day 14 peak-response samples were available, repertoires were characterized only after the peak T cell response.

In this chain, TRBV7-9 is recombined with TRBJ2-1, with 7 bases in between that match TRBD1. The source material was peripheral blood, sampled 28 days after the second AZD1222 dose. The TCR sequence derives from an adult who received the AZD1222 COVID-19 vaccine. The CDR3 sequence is CASSPRPDRSGNEQFF. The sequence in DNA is TGTGCCAGCAGCCCTCGTCCGGACAGGTCAGGAAATGAGCAGTTCTTC.